The 29 T cell receptor beta chains below all came from one sample that was sequenced in a study of beta chain features in type 1 diabetes. Expressed TCRB transcripts were sequenced because the entire RNA isolate underwent reverse transcription. The protocol was immunoSEQ multiplex PCR, while the TCRdb copy is restricted to in-frame clones and leaves out a portion. The sample contains 110,000 to 150,000 clones, about 10% of which appear only once. The sequencing input was central memory CD4+ T cells from blood. Receptor source: a man younger than 35 in good health.

Only a few counts were recorded for this clone. The chain recombines TRBV18 with TRBJ2-7; TRBD1 agrees at 9 bases. The ends lost 3 bases at V and 2 bases at J; junction bases unmatched: 8. The CDR3 covers 16 residues. Germline V gene data show CDR1 as KGHSH and CDR2 as LQKENI. DNA for the CDR3: TGTGCCAGCTCACCGAACCGGGGACAGGGTACCTACGAGCAGTACTTC. Its protein is CASSPNRGQGTYEQYF. The full variable domain, its missing parts supplied by reference TRBV18 and TRBJ2-7, is NAGVMQNPRHLVRRRGQEARLRCSPMKGHSHVYWYRQLPEEGLKFMVYLQKENIIDESGMPKERFSAEFPKEGPSILRIQQVVRGDSAAYFCASSPNRGQGTYEQYFGPGTRLTVT.

This chain links TRBV7-9 with TRBJ2-7; D possibly corresponds to TRBD1 (5 bases). With 3 bases removed from V and 0 bases from J, the gap between germline ends came to 9 bases. This CDR3 comprises 14 residues. Germline V gene data show CDR1 as SEHNR and CDR2 as FQNEAQ (reference sequence). The CDR3 here is CASSFRDLSYEQYF. Written as DNA, the CDR3 is TGTGCCAGCAGCTTCAGGGATCTCTCCTACGAGCAGTACTTC.

About this clone: Other DNA sequences from this sample encode an identical CDR3 as well. The rearrangement uses TRBV20-1 and TRBJ2-5; tentative D call: TRBD2 (6 bases). The V end lost 3 bases, the J end lost 5 bases, and 7 bases lay between the germline ends. CDR3 size: 11 residues. Germline V gives CDR1 DFQATT, CDR2 SNEGSKA (reference sequence). The CDR3 is CSASLAETQYF. The CDR3 coding sequence is TGCAGTGCTAGTCTAGCGGAGACCCAGTACTTC.

This clone was seen only a few times. This chain connects TRBV27 to TRBJ2-1, with TRBD2 identical over 7 bases. The trim removed 5 bases at V and 6 bases at J, leaving 7 bases unmatched. Germline V gene lookup returns CDR1 MNHEY and CDR2 SMNVEV (reference sequence). The CDR3 is 14 amino acids. CDR3 residues: CASSRRGFLNEQFF. The DNA of the CDR3 is TGTGCCAGCAGTCGGCGGGGGTTCCTCAATGAGCAGTTCTTC.

Only a few counts were recorded for this clone. The rearrangement joins TRBV9 to TRBJ1-2, with 7 bases aligning to TRBD1. V lost 0 bases to trimming and J lost 7 bases; unmatched junction nucleotides: 3. From germline, CDR1 is SGDLS and CDR2 YYNGEE. The CDR3 consists of 13 residues. This chain's CDR3 is CASSVEGAGGYTF. CDR3 coding DNA: TGTGCCAGCAGCGTAGAGGGGGCCGGTGGCTACACCTTC.

This chain links TRBV30 with TRBJ2-5; 10 nucleotides agree with TRBD1. V lost 3 bases, J lost 10 bases, and 8 bases stayed unmatched. The CDR3 length is 13 residues. Germline V CDR1 and CDR2: GTSNPN, SVGIG (reference sequence). The CDR3 region is CAWSGGQGSVQYF. The CDR3 region has the DNA TGTGCCTGGAGCGGGGGACAGGGGAGCGTCCAGTACTTC.

The chain joins TRBV19 to TRBJ1-5, with TRBD1 identical over 8 bases. The CDR3 is 15 amino acids. V trimming: 9 bases; J trimming: 5 bases; junction bases outside the gene matches: 12. The germline V gene has CDR1 LNHDA and CDR2 SQIVND (reference sequence). In nucleotides, the CDR3 is TGTGCCAGCAGAGGACAGGGCGGTCTCGATCAGCCCCAGCATTTT. This sequence encodes CASRGQGGLDQPQHF. The entire variable domain, with the rest obtained from reference TRBV19 and TRBJ1-5, is as follows: DGGITQSPKYLFRKEGQNVTLSCEQNLNHDAMYWYRQDPGQGLRLIYYSQIVNDFQKGDIAEGYSVSREKKESFPLTVTSAQKNPTAFYLCASRGQGGLDQPQHFGDGTRLSIL.

The chain has TRBV5-6 and TRBJ2-3, with TRBD1 matching 8 bases. CDR1 and CDR2 from the germline V gene are SGHDT and YYEEEE. After removal of 4 bases from V and 1 base from J, the junction contained 5 bases not matched to a gene. The CDR3 is 15 residues long. CDR3 coding DNA: TGTGCCAGCAGCCCCGGACAGGGTGGCACAGATACGCAGTATTTT. This sequence encodes CASSPGQGGTDTQYF.

The sample holds a few counts of this clone. This sequence joins TRBV5-1 and TRBJ1-2; D not resolved. This CDR3 has 11 residues. Trimming shortened V by 4 bases and J by 4 bases, and 5 bases separated the two germline ends. Germline V gene sequence: CDR1 SGHRS, CDR2 YFSETQ. CDR3 residues: CASSDTYGYTF. In DNA, the CDR3 is TGCGCCAGCAGCGACACCTATGGCTACACCTTC.

V is TRBV7-6 and J is TRBJ1-4; 8 bases are a match to TRBD1. Trimming took 1 base from V and 9 from J; bases not matched to a gene: 4. Germline V gene data show CDR1 as SGHVS and CDR2 as FNYEAQ. CDR3 length: 14 residues. The CDR3 is CASSLGTGYKKLFF. DNA of the CDR3: TGTGCCAGCAGCTTAGGGACAGGGTATAAAAAACTGTTTTTT.

This clone occurred a few times. This chain joins TRBV7-9 and TRBJ2-1; TRBD2 agrees at 8 bases. J lost 0 bases, V lost 7 bases, and 5 bases had no gene match. This CDR3 region has 15 residues. Germline loops: CDR1 SEHNR, CDR2 FQNEAQ (reference sequence). The CDR3 sequence: CASTRSGNSYNEQFF. DNA for the CDR3: TGTGCCAGCACCCGTAGCGGGAACTCCTACAATGAGCAGTTCTTC.

The V and J genes are TRBV28 and TRBJ1-2, with TRBD1 identical over 8 bases. The CDR3 totals 14 residues. V lost 2 bases to trimming and J lost 5 bases; unmatched junction nucleotides: 4. CDR1 is MDHEN and CDR2 is SYDVKM in the germline V gene. DNA for the CDR3: TGTGCCAGCAGTTTAGGACAGGGAGGGTATGGCTACACCTTC. Its protein is CASSLGQGGYGYTF.

V and J are TRBV19 and TRBJ1-6; D call uncertain. Germline CDR1 is LNHDA and CDR2 is SQIVND (reference sequence). Trimming removed 3 bases at V and 7 bases at J, with 16 bases between. The CDR3 totals 16 residues. The CDR3 DNA sequence: TGTGCCAGTAGTATCCAGCTACCGGGAGCCAATTCACCCCTCCACTTT. The encoded protein is CASSIQLPGANSPLHF.

The sample holds a few counts of this clone. The chain recombines TRBV18 with TRBJ2-1, with a possible D match to TRBD2 (7 bases). CDR1 KGHSH and CDR2 LQKENI come from the germline V gene. V was shortened by 3 bases and J by 8 bases, with 17 bases between the two germline ends. The CDR3 covers 15 residues. DNA for the CDR3: TGTGCCAGCTCACCTGAAACCACGGGGGGCGATGAGCAGTTCTTC. Translating gives CASSPETTGGDEQFF.

The V gene is TRBV19, the J gene TRBJ2-1; D gene ambiguous. Germline CDR1 LNHDA, CDR2 SQIVND (reference sequence). Trimming took 5 bases from V and 0 from J, leaving 8 bases between them. The CDR3 runs 14 residues. The CDR3 loop is CASSEQDSYNEQFF. In DNA form, the CDR3 reads TGTGCCAGTAGTGAACAAGACTCCTACAATGAGCAGTTCTTC.

The V gene is TRBV27, the J gene TRBJ2-3; 7 bases are a match to TRBD2. V was pared by 5 bases and J by 6 bases, with 14 bases of the junction left unmatched. Germline CDR1 is MNHEY and CDR2 is SMNVEV (reference sequence). This CDR3 spans 16 amino acids. CDR3 region: CASSRSLAARRDTQYF. CDR3 in DNA: TGTGCCAGCAGTCGTTCGCTAGCGGCCCGGAGGGATACGCAGTATTTT.

This clone has just a few counts. The chain couples TRBV2 to TRBJ2-5; 14 bases are shared with TRBD2. The ends lost 7 bases at V and 2 bases at J; junction bases unmatched: 6. CDR3 size: 16 residues. Germline V gene sequence: CDR1 SNHLY, CDR2 FYNNEI. The CDR3 DNA sequence: TGTGCCAGCACCATCGGACTAGCGGGGGGACAAGAGACCCAGTACTTC. It specifies CASTIGLAGGQETQYF.

There are a few counts of this clone. The CDR3 bases are TGTGCCAGCAGTCTGCGTGGAGAGACCCAGTACTTC. This translates into CASSLRGETQYF. This chain connects TRBV2 to TRBJ2-5, with unresolved D. The CDR3 sequence is 12 residues long. Germline V CDR1 and CDR2: SNHLY, FYNNEI. The V end lost 5 bases, the J end lost 4 bases, and 8 bases lay between the germline ends.

The chain combines TRBV5-1 with TRBJ2-3; 9 bases fit TRBD2. Germline-derived CDR1 and CDR2 are SGHRS and YFSETQ. CDR3 length: 18 amino acids. The trim removed 5 bases at V and 5 bases at J, leaving 18 bases unmatched. CDR3 loop: CASRLAPSGLAGIDTQYF. Written as DNA, the CDR3 is TGCGCCAGCAGGCTGGCCCCCTCTGGGCTAGCGGGGATAGATACGCAGTATTTT.

This clone appeared a few times. The same CDR3 also results from other DNA sequences found in this sample. The chain has TRBV16 and TRBJ2-5; weak D call: TRBD1 (5 bases). CDR1 and CDR2 from the germline V gene are KGHSY and FQNENV. The CDR3 totals 13 residues. V lost 5 bases and J lost 2, with 9 bases in between. The CDR3 sequence: CASSSQGQETQYF. The CDR3, as DNA: TGTGCCAGCAGCTCCCAGGGACAAGAGACCCAGTACTTC.

J is TRBJ2-5 and V is TRBV7-2, with 7 bases aligning to TRBD1. Trimming cost V 10 bases and J 5 bases; bases outside gene matches: 7. The CDR3 extends over 12 amino acids. The germline gives CDR1 SGHTA, CDR2 FQGNSA. The CDR3 region has the DNA TGTGCCACCTTGGGCAGGGGGGAGACCCAGTACTTC. Translation gives CATLGRGETQYF. Combining the CDR3 with reference TRBV7-2 and TRBJ2-5 gives the whole variable domain GAGVSQSPSNKVTEKGKDVELRCDPISGHTALYWYRQSLGQGLEFLIYFQGNSAPDKSGLPSDRFSAERTGGSVSTLTIQRTQQEDSAVYLCATLGRGETQYFGPGTRLLVL.

This clone was recorded a few times. V is TRBV7-8 and J is TRBJ2-4, with 7 bases that match TRBD1. With V trimmed by 4 bases and J by 9 bases, 6 bases remained unmatched. Germline lookup yields CDR1 SGHVS and CDR2 FQNEAQ. This CDR3 has 13 amino acids. The CDR3 protein is CASSYSRDSIQYF. CDR3 nucleotide sequence: TGTGCCAGCAGCTATTCAAGGGACAGCATTCAGTACTTC.

The chain couples TRBV19 to TRBJ1-2; D might be TRBD1 (5 bases). Germline CDR1 and CDR2: LNHDA and SQIVND (reference sequence). CDR3 length equals 14 residues. Between the trimmed V and J ends, which lost 4 bases and 2 bases, there was a span of 11 bases. The CDR3 here is CASSRLDRNYGYTF. CDR3 DNA: TGTGCCAGTAGTAGACTCGACAGAAACTATGGCTACACCTTC.

This clone has just a few counts. The V gene is TRBV7-2, the J gene TRBJ1-1; D may be TRBD1 (6 bases). V lost 5 bases, J lost 1 base, and 20 bases lay in between. The CDR3 totals 17 residues. Germline V gives CDR1 SGHTA, CDR2 FQGNSA. Here the CDR3 reads CASSTRDMETWNTEAFF. The CDR3 bases are TGTGCCAGCAGCACTAGGGACATGGAGACGTGGAACACTGAAGCTTTCTTT.

This clone was recorded a few times. Being one base from a much bigger clone, this may be a read error. V and J are TRBV7-6 and TRBJ2-7; 8 bases are shared with TRBD1. The trim removed 3 bases at V and 2 bases at J, leaving 3 bases unmatched. This CDR3 comprises 14 residues. CDR1 is SGHVS and CDR2 is FNYEAQ in the germline V gene. Here the CDR3 reads CASSLIQGAYEQYF. For the CDR3, the DNA is TGTGCCAGCAGCTTGATACAGGGGGCCTACGAGCAGTACTTC.

This clone was found a few times. The J gene is TRBJ1-5, the V gene TRBV9; D uncertain. The CDR3 has 14 amino acids. Trimming took off 1 base at V and 10 bases at J, with 15 bases between the two ends. CDR1 and CDR2 from the germline V gene are SGDLS and YYNGEE. The CDR3 loop reads CASSVTQTDEPQHF. In DNA form, the CDR3 reads TGTGCCAGCAGCGTAACGCAGACTGATGAACCCCAGCATTTT.

This sequence joins TRBV2 and TRBJ2-1, with D possibly being TRBD2 (7 bases). Germline loops: CDR1 SNHLY, CDR2 FYNNEI. Trimming stripped 6 bases from V and 7 bases from J, with 28 bases between. The CDR3 has 18 residues. CDR3 sequence: CASSQGLRGGDRPNEQFF. CDR3 nucleotide sequence: TGTGCCAGCAGCCAGGGCCTAAGGGGGGGCGATCGTCCAAATGAGCAGTTCTTC. Filled out from reference TRBV2 and TRBJ2-1, the complete variable domain reads EPEVTQTPSHQVTQMGQEVILRCVPISNHLYFYWYRQILGQKVEFLVSFYNNEISEKSEIFDDQFSVERPDGSNFTLKIRSTKLEDSAMYFCASSQGLRGGDRPNEQFFGPGTRLTVL.

The CDR3 nucleotides read TGCGCCAGCAGCTCAACCGGGACAACGGCTTCACCCCTCCACTTT. Translation gives CASSSTGTTASPLHF. The chain joins TRBV5-1 to TRBJ1-6; D perhaps matches TRBD1 (6 bases). The germline V gene has CDR1 SGHRS and CDR2 YFSETQ. The CDR3 is made up of 15 amino acids. V dropped 3 bases and J dropped 9 bases, with 16 bases sitting between them.

This clone was counted a few times. This rearrangement joins TRBV5-6 to TRBJ2-1, with TRBD1 matching over 7 bases. The CDR3 covers 15 residues. The V gene's germline CDR1 is SGHDT and CDR2 YYEEEE. V was pared by 5 bases and J by 4 bases, with 9 bases of the junction left unmatched. The CDR3 DNA is TGTGCCAGCAGGAAATGGACAGGCACTTACAATGAGCAGTTCTTC. It translates to CASRKWTGTYNEQFF. Full variable domain (remainder filled in from reference TRBV5-6 and TRBJ2-1): DAGVTQSPTHLIKTRGQQVTLRCSPKSGHDTVSWYQQALGQGPQFIFQYYEEEERQRGNFPDRFSGHQFPNYSSELNVNALLLGDSALYLCASRKWTGTYNEQFFGPGTRLTVL.